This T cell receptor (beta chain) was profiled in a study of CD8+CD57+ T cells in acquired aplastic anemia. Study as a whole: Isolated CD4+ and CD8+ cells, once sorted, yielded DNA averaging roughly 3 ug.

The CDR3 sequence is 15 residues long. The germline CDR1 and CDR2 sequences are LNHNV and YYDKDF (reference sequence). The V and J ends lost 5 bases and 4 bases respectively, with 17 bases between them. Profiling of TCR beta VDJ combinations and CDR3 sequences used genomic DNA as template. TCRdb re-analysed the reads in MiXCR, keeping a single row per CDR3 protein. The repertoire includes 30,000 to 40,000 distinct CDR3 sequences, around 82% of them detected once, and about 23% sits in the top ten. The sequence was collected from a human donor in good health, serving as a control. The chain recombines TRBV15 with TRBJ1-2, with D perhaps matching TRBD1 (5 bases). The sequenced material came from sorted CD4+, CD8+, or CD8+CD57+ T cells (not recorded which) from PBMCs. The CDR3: CATSPGQGPLYGYTF. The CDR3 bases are TGTGCCACCAGCCCCGGCCAGGGACCCCTCTATGGCTACACCTTC. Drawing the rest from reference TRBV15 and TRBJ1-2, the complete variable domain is DAMVIQNPRYQVTQFGKPVTLSCSQTLNHNVMYWYQQKSSQAPKLLFHYYDKDFNNEADTPDNFQSRRPNTSFCFLDIRSPGLGDTAMYLCATSPGQGPLYGYTFGSGTRLTVV.